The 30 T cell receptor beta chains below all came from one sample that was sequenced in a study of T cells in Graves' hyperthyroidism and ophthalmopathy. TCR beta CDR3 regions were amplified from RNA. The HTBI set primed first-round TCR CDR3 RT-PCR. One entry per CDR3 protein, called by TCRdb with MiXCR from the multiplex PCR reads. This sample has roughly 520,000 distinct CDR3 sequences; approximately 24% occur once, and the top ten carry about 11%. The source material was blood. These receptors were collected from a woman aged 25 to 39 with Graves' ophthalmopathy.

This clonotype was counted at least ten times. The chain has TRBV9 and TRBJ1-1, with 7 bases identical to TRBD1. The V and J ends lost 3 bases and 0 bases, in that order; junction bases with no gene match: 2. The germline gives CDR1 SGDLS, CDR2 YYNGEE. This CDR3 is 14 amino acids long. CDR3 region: CASSAGQMNTEAFF. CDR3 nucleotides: TGTGCCAGCAGCGCGGGACAGATGAACACTGAAGCTTTCTTT.

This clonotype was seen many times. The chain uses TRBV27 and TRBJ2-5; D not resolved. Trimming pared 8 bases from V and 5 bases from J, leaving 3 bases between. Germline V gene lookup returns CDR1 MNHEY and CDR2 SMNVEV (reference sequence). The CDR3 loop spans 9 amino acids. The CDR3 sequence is CASPETQYF. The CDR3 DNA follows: TGTGCCAGCCCTGAGACCCAGTACTTC.

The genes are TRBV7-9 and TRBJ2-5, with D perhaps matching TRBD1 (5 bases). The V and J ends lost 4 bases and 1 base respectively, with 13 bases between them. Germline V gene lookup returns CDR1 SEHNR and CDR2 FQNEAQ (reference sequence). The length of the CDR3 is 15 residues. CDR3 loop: CASSSQGTPQETQYF. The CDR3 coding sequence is TGTGCCAGCAGCTCGCAGGGTACACCCCAAGAGACCCAGTACTTC. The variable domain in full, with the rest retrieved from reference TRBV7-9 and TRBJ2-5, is DTGVSQNPRHKITKRGQNVTFRCDPISEHNRLYWYRQTLGQGPEFLTYFQNEAQLEKSRLLSDRFSAERPKGSFSTLEIQRTEQGDSAMYLCASSSQGTPQETQYFGPGTRLLVL.

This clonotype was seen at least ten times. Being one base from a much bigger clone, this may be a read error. CDR3 loop: CASSPGLAGQETQYF. The DNA of the CDR3 is TGTGCCAGCAGCCCGGGACTAGCGGGGCAAGAGACCCAGTACTTC. V usage is TRBV11-3 and J usage is TRBJ2-5; 13 nucleotides align to TRBD2. J was trimmed by 2 bases and V by 5 bases; bases with no gene match: 2. CDR1 and CDR2 from the germline V gene are SGHNT and YENEEA. This CDR3 is built from 15 residues.

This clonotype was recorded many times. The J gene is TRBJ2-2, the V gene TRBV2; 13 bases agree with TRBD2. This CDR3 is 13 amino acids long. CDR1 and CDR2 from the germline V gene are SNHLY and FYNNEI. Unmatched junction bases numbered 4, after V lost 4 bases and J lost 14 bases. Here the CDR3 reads CASSGTSGGALFF. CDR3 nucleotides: TGTGCCAGCAGTGGAACTAGCGGGGGGGCCCTGTTTTTT.

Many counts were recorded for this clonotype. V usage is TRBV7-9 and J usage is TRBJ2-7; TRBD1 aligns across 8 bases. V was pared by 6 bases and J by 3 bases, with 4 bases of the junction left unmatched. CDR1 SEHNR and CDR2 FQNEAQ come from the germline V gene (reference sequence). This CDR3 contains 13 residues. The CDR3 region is CASRETGDYEQYF. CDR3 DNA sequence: TGTGCCAGCAGAGAGACAGGGGACTACGAGCAGTACTTC.

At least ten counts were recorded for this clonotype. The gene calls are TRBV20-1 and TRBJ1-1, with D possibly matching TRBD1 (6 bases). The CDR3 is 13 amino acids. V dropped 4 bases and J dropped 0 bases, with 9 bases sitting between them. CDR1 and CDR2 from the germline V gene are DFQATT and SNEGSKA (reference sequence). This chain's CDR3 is CSATTGMNTEAFF. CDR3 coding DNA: TGCAGTGCTACCACAGGGATGAACACTGAAGCTTTCTTT.

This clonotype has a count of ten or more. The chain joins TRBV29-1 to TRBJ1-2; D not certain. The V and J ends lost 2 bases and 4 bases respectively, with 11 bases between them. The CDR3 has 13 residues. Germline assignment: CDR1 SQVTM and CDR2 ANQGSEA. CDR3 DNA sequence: TGCAGCGTTGAAATTGAGGGCGGCTATGGCTACACCTTC. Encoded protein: CSVEIEGGYGYTF.

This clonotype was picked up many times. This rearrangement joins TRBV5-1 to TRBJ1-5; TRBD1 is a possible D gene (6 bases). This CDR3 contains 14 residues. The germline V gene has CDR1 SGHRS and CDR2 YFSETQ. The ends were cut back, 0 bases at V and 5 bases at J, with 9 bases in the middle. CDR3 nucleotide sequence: TGCGCCAGCAGCTTGGGACAGGAGGATCAGCCCCAGCATTTT. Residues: CASSLGQEDQPQHF.

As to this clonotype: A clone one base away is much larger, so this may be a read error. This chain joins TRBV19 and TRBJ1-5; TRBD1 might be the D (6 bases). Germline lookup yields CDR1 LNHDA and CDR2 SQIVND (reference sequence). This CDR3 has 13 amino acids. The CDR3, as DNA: TGTGCCGGTAGTCAGGGGACCTCGGGGCCCCAGCATTTT. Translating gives CAGSQGTSGPQHF.

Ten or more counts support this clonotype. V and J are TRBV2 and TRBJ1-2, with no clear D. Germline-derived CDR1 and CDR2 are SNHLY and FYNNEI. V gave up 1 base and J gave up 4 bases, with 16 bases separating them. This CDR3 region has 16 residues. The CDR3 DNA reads TGTGCCAGCAGTGAAGAGGTTGTCAGTTCTTCCTATGGCTACACCTTC. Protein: CASSEEVVSSSYGYTF.

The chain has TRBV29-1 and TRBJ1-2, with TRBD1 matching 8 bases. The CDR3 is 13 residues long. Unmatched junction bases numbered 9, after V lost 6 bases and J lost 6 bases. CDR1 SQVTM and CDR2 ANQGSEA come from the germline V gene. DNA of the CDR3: TGCAGCGTGACTGACAGGGGTGGTAATGGCTACACCTTC. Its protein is CSVTDRGGNGYTF.

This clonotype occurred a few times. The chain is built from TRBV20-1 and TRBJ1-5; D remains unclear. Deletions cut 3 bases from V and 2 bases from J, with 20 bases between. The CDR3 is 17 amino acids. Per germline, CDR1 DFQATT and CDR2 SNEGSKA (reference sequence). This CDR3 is CSARNAQSKDGNQPQHF. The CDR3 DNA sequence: TGCAGTGCTAGGAATGCACAGTCAAAAGATGGCAATCAGCCCCAGCATTTT.

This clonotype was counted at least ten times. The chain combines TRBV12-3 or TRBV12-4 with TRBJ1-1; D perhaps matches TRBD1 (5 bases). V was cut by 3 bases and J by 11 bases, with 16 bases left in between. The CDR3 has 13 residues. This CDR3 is CASSFEEDRAAFF. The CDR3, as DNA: TGTGCCAGCAGTTTCGAAGAAGACAGAGCGGCTTTCTTT.

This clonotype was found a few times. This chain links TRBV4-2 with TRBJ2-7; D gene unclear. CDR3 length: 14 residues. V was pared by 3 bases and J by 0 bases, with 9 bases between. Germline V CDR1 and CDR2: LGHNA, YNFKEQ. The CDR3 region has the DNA TGTGCCAGCAGCCAGGGGTCAAACTCCTACGAGCAGTACTTC. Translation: CASSQGSNSYEQYF.

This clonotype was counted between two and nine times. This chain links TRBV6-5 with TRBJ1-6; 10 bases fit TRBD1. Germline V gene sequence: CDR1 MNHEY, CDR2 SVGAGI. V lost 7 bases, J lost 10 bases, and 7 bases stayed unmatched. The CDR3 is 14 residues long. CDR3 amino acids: CASITGQGDSPLHF. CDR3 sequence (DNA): TGTGCCAGCATTACAGGACAGGGGGACTCACCCCTCCACTTT.

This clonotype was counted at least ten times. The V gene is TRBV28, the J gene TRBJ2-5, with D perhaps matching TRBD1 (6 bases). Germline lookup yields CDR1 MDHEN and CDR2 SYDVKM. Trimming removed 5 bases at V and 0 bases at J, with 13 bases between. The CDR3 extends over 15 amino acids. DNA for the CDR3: TGTGCCAGCAGTGACAGGCTGGGCTACCAAGAGACCCAGTACTTC. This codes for CASSDRLGYQETQYF.

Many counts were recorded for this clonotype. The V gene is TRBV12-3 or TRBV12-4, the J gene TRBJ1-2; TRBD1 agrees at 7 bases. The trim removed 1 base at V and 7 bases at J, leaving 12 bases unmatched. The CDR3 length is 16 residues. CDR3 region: CASSLDPGGLLFGYTF. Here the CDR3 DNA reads TGTGCCAGCAGTTTAGACCCAGGGGGGCTGCTATTTGGCTACACCTTC.

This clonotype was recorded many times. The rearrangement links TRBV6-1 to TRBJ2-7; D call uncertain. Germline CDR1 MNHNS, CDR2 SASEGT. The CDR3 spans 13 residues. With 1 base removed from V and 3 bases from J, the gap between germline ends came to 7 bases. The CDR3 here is CASSEGLLYEQYF. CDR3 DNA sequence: TGTGCCAGCAGTGAAGGCCTTCTCTACGAGCAGTACTTC.

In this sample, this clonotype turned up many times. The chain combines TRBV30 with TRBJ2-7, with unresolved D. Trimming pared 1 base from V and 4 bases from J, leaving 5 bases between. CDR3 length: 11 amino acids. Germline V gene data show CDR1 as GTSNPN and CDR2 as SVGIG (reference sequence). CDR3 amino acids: CAWSEEYEQYF. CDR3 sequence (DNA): TGTGCCTGGAGTGAGGAGTACGAGCAGTACTTC.

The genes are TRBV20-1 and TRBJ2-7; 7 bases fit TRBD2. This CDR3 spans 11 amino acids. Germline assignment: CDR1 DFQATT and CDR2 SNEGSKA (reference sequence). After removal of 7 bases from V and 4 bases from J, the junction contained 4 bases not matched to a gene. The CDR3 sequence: CSGLAVYEQYF. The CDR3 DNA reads TGCAGTGGCCTAGCGGTATACGAGCAGTACTTC.

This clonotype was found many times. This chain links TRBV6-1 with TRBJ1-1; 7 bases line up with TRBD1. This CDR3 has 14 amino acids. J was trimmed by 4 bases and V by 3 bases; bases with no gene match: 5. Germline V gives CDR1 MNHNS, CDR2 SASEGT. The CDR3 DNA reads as TGTGCCAGCAGTGAGTTTCAGGGGGTCACTGAAGCTTTCTTT. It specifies CASSEFQGVTEAFF.

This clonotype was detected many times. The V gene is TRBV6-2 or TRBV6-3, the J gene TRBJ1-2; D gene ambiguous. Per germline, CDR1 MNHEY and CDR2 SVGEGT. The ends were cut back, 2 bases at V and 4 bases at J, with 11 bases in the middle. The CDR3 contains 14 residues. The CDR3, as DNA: TGTGCCAGCAGTTACAGCGGCCAGAGCTATGGCTACACCTTC. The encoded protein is CASSYSGQSYGYTF.

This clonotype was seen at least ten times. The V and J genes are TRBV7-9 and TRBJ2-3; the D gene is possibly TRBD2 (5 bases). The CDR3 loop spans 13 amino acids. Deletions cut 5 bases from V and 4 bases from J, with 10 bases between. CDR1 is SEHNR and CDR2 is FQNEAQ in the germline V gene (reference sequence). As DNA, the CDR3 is TGTGCCAGCAGCCCTATGGAGGCAGATACGCAGTATTTT. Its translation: CASSPMEADTQYF.

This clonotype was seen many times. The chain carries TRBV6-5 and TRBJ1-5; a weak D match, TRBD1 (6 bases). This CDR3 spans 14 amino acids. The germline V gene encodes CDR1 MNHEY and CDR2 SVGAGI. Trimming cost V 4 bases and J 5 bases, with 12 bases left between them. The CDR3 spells CASSFSDRDQPQHF. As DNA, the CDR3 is TGTGCCAGCAGTTTTTCGGACAGAGATCAGCCCCAGCATTTT.

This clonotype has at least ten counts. The CDR3 is CASSPTGNNYGYTF. CDR3 DNA: TGTGCCAGCAGCCCTACGGGGAACAACTATGGCTACACCTTC. This chain connects TRBV11-2 to TRBJ1-2; D is ambiguous. The ends were cut back, 5 bases at V and 2 bases at J, with 12 bases in the middle. The germline V gene has CDR1 SGHAT and CDR2 FQNNGV. The CDR3 runs 14 residues.

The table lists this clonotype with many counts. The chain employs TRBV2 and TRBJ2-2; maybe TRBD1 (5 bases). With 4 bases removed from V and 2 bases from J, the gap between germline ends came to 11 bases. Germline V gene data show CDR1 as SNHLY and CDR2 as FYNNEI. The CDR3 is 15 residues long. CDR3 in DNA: TGTGCCAGCAGTGGGCGAGACAGAAACACCGGGGAGCTGTTTTTT. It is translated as CASSGRDRNTGELFF.

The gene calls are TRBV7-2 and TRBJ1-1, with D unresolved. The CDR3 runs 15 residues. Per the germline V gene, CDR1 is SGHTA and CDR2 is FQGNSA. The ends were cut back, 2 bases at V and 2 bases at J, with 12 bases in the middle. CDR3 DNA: TGTGCCAGCAGCTTATATGGAGGCCAAAACACTGAAGCTTTCTTT. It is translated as CASSLYGGQNTEAFF.

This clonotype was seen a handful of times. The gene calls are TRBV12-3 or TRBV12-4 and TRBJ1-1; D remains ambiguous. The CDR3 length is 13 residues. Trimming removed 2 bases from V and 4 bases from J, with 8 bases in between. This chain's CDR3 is CASSLLFGTEAFF. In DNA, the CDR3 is TGTGCCAGCAGTTTATTGTTCGGCACTGAAGCTTTCTTT.

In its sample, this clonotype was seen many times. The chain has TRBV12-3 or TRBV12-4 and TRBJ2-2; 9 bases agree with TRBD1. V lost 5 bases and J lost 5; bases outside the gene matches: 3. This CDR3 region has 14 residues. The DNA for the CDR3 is TGTGCCAGCAGTAGAGGACAGGGGACCGGGGAGCTGTTTTTT. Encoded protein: CASSRGQGTGELFF.